This TCR beta chain was obtained from a study of T cells in tumors and immune-related adverse events. Assay used: immunoSEQ multiplex PCR; TCRdb lists only in-frame clones, some missing. Counted here are approximately 2,500 clones, about 80% occurring once; the ten biggest clones make up 5.5% to 8.5%. In germline, CDR1 is SEHNR, CDR2 FQNEAQ (reference sequence). This CDR3 is 17 amino acids long. The V gene lost 0 bases and the J gene lost 4 bases, with 17 bases spanning the gap. The gene calls are TRBV7-9 and TRBJ2-3, with D maybe TRBD2 (6 bases). This clonotype originated in a female donor with metastatic renal cell carcinoma. The sample consisted of tumor tissue, taken from a patient treated with anti-PD-1 therapy. Here the CDR3 reads CASSLAPGLRMADTQYF. The CDR3 DNA reads TGTGCCAGCAGCTTAGCCCCGGGACTTCGGATGGCAGATACGCAGTATTTT.